The next 22 T cell receptor beta chains were all read from a single sample in a study of blood T cells in healthy people across ages. A second PCR of about 7 to 12 cycles used a sample-barcoded 5' primer and a J-beta primer mix. In TCRdb, the 5' RACE reads were re-called with MiXCR into one record per CDR3 protein. The sample includes hundreds of thousands of distinct CDR3 sequences, around 24% of them seen just once. These data were also reused for a study on T cells of mothers and their children.

Specimen: blood. The receptors were gathered from a boy aged 5-17 years in good health.

This clonotype was seen a few times. The CDR3 sequence: CSARDVMNTEAFF. CDR3 sequence (DNA): TGCAGCGCAAGGGACGTCATGAACACTGAAGCTTTCTTT. The gene calls are TRBV29-1 and TRBJ1-1; maybe TRBD1 (5 bases). The CDR3 runs 13 residues. Germline CDR1 reads SQVTM; CDR2 reads ANQGSEA. V lost 7 bases and J lost 0, with 12 bases in between.

This clonotype occurred a few times. The chain links TRBV29-1 to TRBJ2-1; TRBD2 matches at 10 bases. The CDR3 consists of 15 residues. V lost 4 bases, J lost 5 bases, and 8 bases stayed unmatched. Germline CDR1 SQVTM, CDR2 ANQGSEA. CDR3 protein: CSVARLAGNDNEQFF. The CDR3 DNA reads TGCAGCGTTGCCCGACTAGCGGGCAACGACAATGAGCAGTTCTTC.

This clonotype showed up many times. The rearrangement uses TRBV20-1 and TRBJ2-5, with 9 bases identical to TRBD2. CDR1 is DFQATT, CDR2 SNEGSKA, per germline (reference sequence). The J segment lost 4 bases and the V segment lost 0 bases, leaving 12 bases of the junction unmatched. The CDR3 is 17 residues long. CDR3 nucleotides: TGCAGTGCTAGAGATTTAGCGGGAGCGACAATGGGAGAGACCCAGTACTTC. Protein sequence: CSARDLAGATMGETQYF.

The chain combines TRBV7-9 with TRBJ2-2, with 10 nucleotides matching TRBD2. The CDR3 is 16 amino acids. Trimming removed 6 bases from V and 1 base from J; junction bases left unmatched: 5. CDR1 is SEHNR and CDR2 is FQNEAQ in the germline V gene (reference sequence). Here the CDR3 reads CASSPGLAVNTGELFF. The CDR3 DNA reads as TGTGCCAGCAGTCCAGGACTAGCGGTGAACACCGGGGAGCTGTTTTTT.

This chain joins TRBV5-5 and TRBJ2-7; 7 nucleotides align to TRBD1. Germline V CDR1 and CDR2: SGHKS, YYEKEE (reference sequence). This CDR3 region has 14 residues. The trim removed 4 bases at V and 7 bases at J, leaving 11 bases unmatched. The CDR3 bases are TGTGCCAGCAGCCCGGGACAGTACTTACGTGAGCAGTACTTC. Translation gives CASSPGQYLREQYF.

This clonotype was counted only a few times. The chain uses TRBV3-1 and TRBJ2-1; a weak D match, TRBD2 (6 bases). Germline values: CDR1 LGHDT, CDR2 YNNKEL (reference sequence). This CDR3 comprises 19 residues. Trimming removed 3 bases at V and 5 bases at J, with 26 bases between. The CDR3 sequence is CASSHIALGKGEANNEQFF. CDR3 nucleotide sequence: TGTGCCAGCAGCCATATTGCGCTCGGAAAAGGGGAGGCAAACAATGAGCAGTTCTTC.

The chain uses TRBV4-2 and TRBJ2-1, with 9 bases fitting TRBD2. With V trimmed by 5 bases and J by 5 bases, 10 bases remained unmatched. CDR3 length equals 16 residues. The V gene's germline CDR1 is LGHNA and CDR2 YNFKEQ. CDR3 region: CASSYTASGIDNEQFF. CDR3 in DNA: TGTGCCAGCAGCTACACAGCTAGCGGGATCGACAATGAGCAGTTCTTC.

The chain employs TRBV4-3 and TRBJ2-5; TRBD2 matches 8 bases. The DNA matches TRBJ2-1 better at its end, which makes the J call doubtful. The V gene's germline CDR1 is LGHNA and CDR2 YSLEER. The CDR3 contains 20 residues. CDR3 sequence reads: CASSQTQGRSGSCLGNEQFF. Written as DNA, the CDR3 is TGCGCCAGCAGCCAAACTCAGGGAAGGAGCGGGAGCTGTTTAGGAAATGAGCAGTTCTTC.

The V call is TRBV15, the J call TRBJ1-2; D is unresolved. With 1 base removed from V and 4 bases from J, the gap between germline ends came to 7 bases. CDR3 length equals 13 residues. Germline values: CDR1 LNHNV, CDR2 YYDKDF (reference sequence). CDR3 protein: CATSRGGGYGYTF. CDR3 sequence (DNA): TGTGCCACCAGCAGAGGGGGTGGCTATGGCTACACCTTC.

This clonotype was picked up a small number of times. The chain links TRBV6-4 to TRBJ2-3; 8 nucleotides match TRBD2. Germline V gene sequence: CDR1 MRHNA, CDR2 SNTAGT. The CDR3 is 15 amino acids. V lost 6 bases and J lost 8; bases outside the gene matches: 13. In DNA, the CDR3 is TGTGCCAGCAGCCCCCTGGCGGGGGGTGAGGGTACGCAGTATTTT. Protein: CASSPLAGGEGTQYF.

The rearrangement joins TRBV7-9 to TRBJ1-1; possibly TRBD1 for D (6 bases). The CDR3 contains 16 residues. The germline V gene encodes CDR1 SEHNR and CDR2 FQNEAQ (reference sequence). Trimming removed 2 bases at V and 0 bases at J, with 13 bases between. CDR3 DNA sequence: TGTGCCAGCAGCTTATCCGGGGGCAGAATGAACACTGAAGCTTTCTTT. It is translated as CASSLSGGRMNTEAFF.

V is TRBV7-9 and J is TRBJ2-7, with unresolved D. CDR1 SEHNR and CDR2 FQNEAQ come from the germline V gene (reference sequence). Trimming took 5 bases from V and 7 from J, leaving 21 bases between them. The CDR3 is 15 amino acids. In nucleotides, the CDR3 is TGTGCCAGCAGCCCTGTCGGACGCATGATGTGGGAGCAGTACTTC. Amino acids: CASSPVGRMMWEQYF.

About this clonotype itself: Germline is not matched at one junction end, which may reflect a read error. The chain has TRBV24-1 and TRBJ2-3; D remains unclear. The germline gives CDR1 KGHDR, CDR2 SFDVKD. This CDR3 is built from 14 residues. The CDR3 bases are TGTGCCACCAGTGAGCTACCGCAAACAGATGCGCAGTATTTT. Residues: CATSELPQTDAQYF.

The rearrangement links TRBV30 to TRBJ1-3; no clear D gene. CDR3 length: 13 amino acids. Germline assignment: CDR1 GTSNPN and CDR2 SVGIG (reference sequence). V was pared by 2 bases and J by 3 bases, with 8 bases between. As DNA, the CDR3 is TGTGCCTGGAGTTGGGGAGATGGAAACACCATATATTTT. Translation: CAWSWGDGNTIYF.

This clonotype was detected a few times. V usage is TRBV20-1 and J usage is TRBJ2-7; D may be TRBD1 or TRBD2 (6 bases each). TRBJ2-1 matches the DNA end more closely, so the J call is doubtful. The CDR3 is 15 amino acids. Germline V gives CDR1 DFQATT, CDR2 SNEGSKA (reference sequence). The CDR3 protein is CSARGGLALYNEQFF. CDR3 DNA sequence: TGCAGTGCTAGAGGGGGGCTAGCGTTGTACAATGAGCAGTTCTTC.

There are a few counts of this clonotype. The J gene is TRBJ2-5, the V gene TRBV10-3; 8 bases are shared with TRBD1. The end of the DNA aligns better with TRBJ2-7, so the J call may be wrong. There are 14 residues in the CDR3. CDR1 is ENHRY, CDR2 SYGVKD, per germline. In nucleotides, the CDR3 is TGTGCCATCAGTGGGCAGGGGGCGACCTACGAGCAGTACTTC. The encoded protein is CAISGQGATYEQYF.

The J gene is TRBJ2-1, the V gene TRBV29-1, with D perhaps being TRBD1 or TRBD2 (5 bases each). Deletions cut 4 bases from V and 4 bases from J, with 14 bases between. The V gene's germline CDR1 is SQVTM and CDR2 ANQGSEA. The CDR3 totals 14 residues. Here the CDR3 reads CSVGGADRYNEQFF. In nucleotides, the CDR3 is TGCAGCGTTGGAGGGGCCGACAGATACAATGAGCAGTTCTTC.

This clonotype was detected a few times. The chain has TRBV28 and TRBJ1-4; 7 nucleotides match TRBD1. This CDR3 is built from 15 residues. V lost 2 bases, J lost 3 bases, and 3 bases stayed unmatched. Germline-derived CDR1 and CDR2 are MDHEN and SYDVKM. The CDR3: CASSLEGAANEKLFF. CDR3 nucleotide sequence: TGTGCCAGCAGTTTAGAGGGGGCGGCTAATGAAAAACTGTTTTTT.

V is TRBV20-1 and J is TRBJ1-2; perhaps TRBD1 as D (6 bases). CDR1 and CDR2 from the germline V gene are DFQATT and SNEGSKA (reference sequence). Trimming pared 1 base from V and 7 bases from J, leaving 16 bases between. The CDR3 is 14 residues long. DNA of the CDR3: TGCAGTGCTAGAGTCGGGGGCAGGGGTGGTGGCTACACCTTC. Protein product: CSARVGGRGGGYTF.

The genes are TRBV20-1 and TRBJ2-1; TRBD2 matches 13 bases. Germline CDR1 and CDR2: DFQATT and SNEGSKA (reference sequence). After removal of 7 bases from V and 7 bases from J, the junction contained 10 bases not matched to a gene. The CDR3 runs 15 residues. Written as DNA, the CDR3 is TGCAGTGGCCAAGGACTAGCGGGAGATGGGAATGAGCAGTTCTTC. Its translation: CSGQGLAGDGNEQFF.

This clonotype was recorded at least ten times. The chain combines TRBV4-2 with TRBJ2-7; TRBD1 matches at 8 bases. V shed 0 bases, J shed 6 bases, and the junction held 10 bases outside the gene matches. Germline V CDR1 and CDR2: LGHNA, YNFKEQ. The CDR3 contains 16 residues. Written as DNA, the CDR3 is TGTGCCAGCAGCCAAGAATGGGGGACAGGTGAGGGCGAGCAGTACTTC. Protein product: CASSQEWGTGEGEQYF.

The rearrangement uses TRBV7-9 and TRBJ1-1, with 8 bases identical to TRBD1. The CDR3 sequence is 11 residues long. CDR1 and CDR2 (germline): SEHNR, FQNEAQ (reference sequence). After removal of 7 bases from V and 10 bases from J, the junction contained 5 bases not matched to a gene. In nucleotides, the CDR3 is TGTGCCAGCACTCTCGACAGGGGAGCTTTCTTT. It encodes CASTLDRGAFF.